There are many counts of the clone carrying this T cell receptor (beta chain). Its specificity is not known. V was cut by 3 bases and J by 7 bases, with 14 bases left in between. The length of the CDR3 is 13 residues. Per the germline V gene, CDR1 is DFQATT and CDR2 is SNEGSKA (reference sequence). The data derive from a study of CD8 T cells in ankylosing spondylitis. Study outcomes and limitations: Disease-linked clones were CD8+ and relatively rare in peripheral blood. There was reportedly significant enrichment of clones that were disease-linked in matched ankylosing spondylitis synovial fluid. A TCR beta motif of eight or nine highly homologous variants seemed to mark ankylosing spondylitis blood.

Libraries of TCR beta came from quantitative 5'-RACE with molecular barcodes. One entry per CDR3 protein results from TCRdb running MiXCR on the 5' RACE reads. Of around 130,000 distinct CDR3 sequences in the sample, more than 6.5% were seen once. This clonotype was obtained from a male donor with ankylosing spondylitis or in good health (not recorded which). The chain has TRBV20-1 and TRBJ2-3; D might be TRBD2 (6 bases). Sequencing used blood, either unsorted or a sorted T cell fraction (not recorded which). Here the CDR3 reads CSARGGVWNTQYF. In DNA, the CDR3 is TGCAGTGCTAGGGGGGGAGTTTGGAATACGCAGTATTTT.